The 27 T cell receptor beta chains reported below all come from one sample, sequenced in a study of cytomegalovirus exposure and HLA in healthy donors (dated 2017 in TCRdb). The method was the immunoSEQ multiplex PCR assay. The clones in this table, taken by TCRdb from immuneACCESS, are in-frame only. Not every clone is retained; where verified, under half of the shortfall comes from an unresolved V gene, and the cause of the rest is unknown. The sample contains about 160,000 clones, around 88% of them found a single time. The top ten hold 2% to 2.5% of the sample. The sample consisted of PBMCs. The receptors come from a woman aged 18-29 years in good health and CMV-seronegative.

This clone was picked up one time. The chain joins TRBV9 to TRBJ2-7, with D perhaps matching TRBD2 (5 bases). In germline, CDR1 is SGDLS, CDR2 YYNGEE. V lost 4 bases, J lost 2 bases, and 13 bases lay in between. This CDR3 is built from 14 residues. The CDR3 loop reads CASSPRGFPYEQYF. The CDR3 DNA reads TGTGCCAGCAGCCCACGAGGGTTTCCCTACGAGCAGTACTTC.

This clone was observed a handful of times. The rearrangement links TRBV6-4 to TRBJ2-2; D is possibly TRBD2 (6 bases). The V gene lost 2 bases and the J gene lost 0 bases, with 13 bases spanning the gap. CDR1 and CDR2 from the germline V gene are MRHNA and SNTAGT. This CDR3 contains 17 residues. CDR3 nucleotides: TGTGCCAGCAGTGACGTTTCGGAGGGAGCGAACACCGGGGAGCTGTTTTTT. Translation: CASSDVSEGANTGELFF.

Turning to this clone: The same CDR3 also results from other DNA sequences found in this sample. CDR3 sequence: CASSLRVSYEQYF. The DNA of the CDR3 is TGTGCCAGCAGTTTAAGAGTCTCCTACGAGCAGTACTTC. The chain couples TRBV27 to TRBJ2-7; D is undetermined. Germline loops: CDR1 MNHEY, CDR2 SMNVEV (reference sequence). The CDR3 has 13 residues. Trimming shortened V by 2 bases and J by 0 bases, and 5 bases separated the two germline ends.

This clone was observed a handful of times. V gene TRBV6-1 combines with J gene TRBJ2-7; D perhaps matches TRBD2 (6 bases). The CDR3 consists of 15 residues. V was pared by 0 bases and J by 2 bases, with 11 bases between. From germline, CDR1 is MNHNS and CDR2 SASEGT. Written as DNA, the CDR3 is TGTGCCAGCAGTGAAGCAGGAGGGAGGACCTACGAGCAGTACTTC. It is translated as CASSEAGGRTYEQYF.

This chain links TRBV5-1 with TRBJ1-1, with TRBD1 matching 8 bases. There are 15 residues in the CDR3. With 6 bases clipped from V and 1 base from J, the junction kept 8 bases outside the gene matches. Germline values: CDR1 SGHRS, CDR2 YFSETQ. The CDR3 sequence is CASNLLGQGNTEAFF. CDR3 DNA sequence: TGCGCCAGCAACCTCCTAGGACAGGGGAACACTGAAGCTTTCTTT.

The gene calls are TRBV7-9 and TRBJ1-1; 8 nucleotides agree with TRBD1. CDR1 and CDR2 (germline): SEHNR, FQNEAQ (reference sequence). J gave up 7 bases and V 2 bases, and 6 bases lay outside the gene matches. The CDR3 has 14 amino acids. CDR3 bases: TGTGCCAGCAGCTTAACGGACAGGGATCATGAAGCTTTCTTT. This gives the protein CASSLTDRDHEAFF.

The chain joins TRBV7-6 to TRBJ2-1; TRBD2 aligns across 13 bases. V dropped 5 bases and J dropped 5; count of bases not matched to a gene: 9. CDR3 length equals 17 residues. Germline assignment: CDR1 SGHVS and CDR2 FNYEAQ. CDR3 amino acids: CASSQRTSGRGNNEQFF. In DNA, the CDR3 is TGTGCCAGCAGCCAGAGGACTAGCGGGAGAGGCAACAATGAGCAGTTCTTC.

The chain links TRBV5-1 to TRBJ2-5; D perhaps matches TRBD1 (5 bases). V was cut by 2 bases and J by 0 bases, with 11 bases left in between. CDR1 and CDR2 from the germline V gene are SGHRS and YFSETQ. The CDR3 has 15 residues. CDR3 nucleotides: TGCGCCAGCAGCTTCGATGGGGCCTACCAAGAGACCCAGTACTTC. This codes for CASSFDGAYQETQYF.

The rearrangement links TRBV5-5 to TRBJ1-4, with D perhaps TRBD1 (6 bases). The V and J ends lost 4 bases and 4 bases respectively, with 17 bases between them. The CDR3 length is 16 residues. From germline, CDR1 is SGHKS and CDR2 YYEKEE (reference sequence). CDR3 amino acids: CASSTLRQDINEKLFF. Written as DNA, the CDR3 is TGTGCCAGCAGCACTCTTCGACAGGATATTAATGAAAAACTGTTTTTT.

This clone was counted a single time. Different DNA sequences within this sample yield the same CDR3. The gene calls are TRBV29-1 and TRBJ2-2; D is ambiguous. Germline values: CDR1 SQVTM, CDR2 ANQGSEA. V was clipped by 5 bases and J by 1 base, with 2 bases between them. CDR3 size: 11 residues. CDR3 in amino acids: CSVQNTGELFF. CDR3 DNA: TGCAGCGTTCAGAACACCGGGGAGCTGTTTTTT.

This chain joins TRBV14 and TRBJ1-2; weak D call: TRBD1 (6 bases). The germline gives CDR1 SGHDN, CDR2 FVKESK. V gave up 0 bases and J gave up 6 bases, with 17 bases separating them. CDR3 length: 16 amino acids. CDR3 in DNA: TGTGCCAGCAGCCAAGAAGACAGGATCTATGAGGATGGCTACACCTTC. Its translation: CASSQEDRIYEDGYTF.

The V gene is TRBV5-1, the J gene TRBJ1-1; weak D call: TRBD1 (6 bases). This CDR3 spans 20 amino acids. The ends were cut back, 0 bases at V and 1 base at J, with 25 bases in the middle. Germline CDR1 reads SGHRS; CDR2 reads YFSETQ. CDR3 DNA sequence: TGCGCCAGCAGCTTGGCCGGAGTCGGCAGGGGTATATCGGGGAACACTGAAGCTTTCTTT. Protein: CASSLAGVGRGISGNTEAFF.

The rearrangement links TRBV6-6 to TRBJ2-2; maybe TRBD1 (6 bases). Germline V CDR1 and CDR2: MNHNY, SVGAGI (reference sequence). V gave up 4 bases and J gave up 3 bases, with 12 bases separating them. The CDR3 runs 15 residues. Here the CDR3 DNA reads TGTGCCAGCAGTTTTATAGGGGGAGACACCGGGGAGCTGTTTTTT. Translated, it gives CASSFIGGDTGELFF.

The chain is built from TRBV27 and TRBJ2-1, with TRBD2 matching 14 bases. There are 20 residues in the CDR3. Germline V gene sequence: CDR1 MNHEY, CDR2 SMNVEV (reference sequence). V lost 6 bases and J lost 0; bases outside the gene matches: 13. DNA of the CDR3: TGTGCCAGCAGGTTTTACGGGACTAGCGGGAGTCCCCTCTCCTACAATGAGCAGTTCTTC. Amino acid sequence: CASRFYGTSGSPLSYNEQFF.

V is TRBV11-2 and J is TRBJ1-2; unclear D gene. This CDR3 has 14 residues. Germline CDR1 is SGHAT and CDR2 is FQNNGV. V dropped 5 bases and J dropped 7 bases, with 17 bases sitting between them. DNA of the CDR3: TGTGCCAGCAGCCCGTCCTTAGAACCGCGTGGCTACACCTTC. Encoded protein: CASSPSLEPRGYTF.

The chain combines TRBV15 with TRBJ2-1; no definite D call. Trimming shortened V by 3 bases and J by 8 bases, and 20 bases separated the two germline ends. Germline V gene lookup returns CDR1 LNHNV and CDR2 YYDKDF (reference sequence). CDR3 length: 16 amino acids. The CDR3 DNA reads as TGTGCCACCAGCAGGGCCGGGTCCCCCATAGCCGATGAGCAGTTCTTC. Translated, it gives CATSRAGSPIADEQFF.

The chain has TRBV5-8 and TRBJ1-4, with unresolved D. From germline, CDR1 is SGHTS and CDR2 YDEGEE. This CDR3 region has 13 residues. V was shortened by 4 bases and J by 5 bases, with 9 bases between the two germline ends. The CDR3 DNA follows: TGTGCCAGCAGCGTGGCCCAAAATGAAAAACTGTTTTTT. The encoded protein is CASSVAQNEKLFF.

The V gene is TRBV5-6, the J gene TRBJ2-4; 10 bases agree with TRBD1. CDR3 size: 16 residues. After removal of 5 bases from V and 2 bases from J, the junction contained 7 bases not matched to a gene. The V gene's germline CDR1 is SGHDT and CDR2 YYEEEE. CDR3 region: CASSTWTGGPKNIQYF. CDR3 bases: TGTGCCAGCAGTACCTGGACAGGGGGTCCCAAAAACATTCAGTACTTC.

This clone was recorded once. The DNA for the CDR3 is TGTGCCAGCAGCAAGCTACAGGGTAACTATGGCTACACCTTC. This sequence encodes CASSKLQGNYGYTF. The chain combines TRBV5-4 with TRBJ1-2; TRBD1 is a possible D gene (6 bases). The ends were cut back, 4 bases at V and 1 base at J, with 11 bases in the middle. CDR3 size: 14 residues. CDR1 is SGHNT, CDR2 YYREEE, per germline (reference sequence).

The chain recombines TRBV9 with TRBJ1-1, with D perhaps TRBD1 (5 bases). V dropped 0 bases and J dropped 3 bases, with 9 bases sitting between them. Germline CDR1 and CDR2: SGDLS and YYNGEE. This CDR3 is 14 amino acids long. The CDR3 bases are TGTGCCAGCAGCGTAGGGGGCGGCCACACTGAAGCTTTCTTT. This sequence encodes CASSVGGGHTEAFF.

The V gene is TRBV19, the J gene TRBJ1-3, with D hard to call. The V gene's germline CDR1 is LNHDA and CDR2 SQIVND (reference sequence). The CDR3 contains 13 residues. The V end was cut by 5 bases, the J end by 5 bases, with 10 bases between. The CDR3 DNA is TGTGCCAGTAGTCACGGCGGTAGAAACACCATATATTTT. This encodes CASSHGGRNTIYF.

V and J are TRBV7-2 and TRBJ2-7; 16 positions match TRBD2. The junction had 9 bases not matched to a gene; V was cut back by 4 bases and J by 3 bases. The CDR3 is made up of 18 amino acids. Per germline, CDR1 SGHTA and CDR2 FQGNSA. The CDR3 is CASSSRGTSGRAFYEQYF. In DNA form, the CDR3 reads TGTGCCAGCAGCTCACGGGGGACTAGCGGGAGGGCCTTCTACGAGCAGTACTTC.

V usage is TRBV7-9 and J usage is TRBJ1-5, with D unresolved. Trimming removed 3 bases from V and 2 bases from J, with 17 bases in between. The CDR3 extends over 17 amino acids. Germline CDR1 is SEHNR and CDR2 is FQNEAQ (reference sequence). DNA for the CDR3: TGTGCCAGCAGCTTGGTAGTTGGGCGATACGGCAATCAGCCCCAGCATTTT. The encoded protein is CASSLVVGRYGNQPQHF.

V and J are TRBV6-5 and TRBJ2-1, with 9 bases matching TRBD1. Germline CDR1 MNHEY, CDR2 SVGAGI. V lost 8 bases, J lost 12 bases, and 14 bases stayed unmatched. The CDR3 length is 14 residues. As DNA, the CDR3 is TGTGCCAGCGCTGCCCTCGGACAGGGGAAAGGGCAGTTCTTC. This sequence encodes CASAALGQGKGQFF.

This sequence joins TRBV12-5 and TRBJ1-2, with TRBD1 identical over 8 bases. The CDR3 is 14 amino acids. The V and J ends lost 3 bases and 4 bases, in that order; junction bases with no gene match: 4. Germline V gene data show CDR1 as LGHNT and CDR2 as FRNRAP. The CDR3 spells CASGFRGRGYGYTF. CDR3 nucleotides: TGTGCTAGTGGTTTCAGGGGGCGAGGCTATGGCTACACCTTC.

This chain links TRBV4-3 with TRBJ1-5; D is possibly TRBD1 (5 bases). V was clipped by 3 bases and J by 6 bases, with 12 bases between them. CDR3 length equals 14 residues. Germline-derived CDR1 and CDR2 are LGHNA and YSLEER. CDR3: CASSHGGGAQPQHF. DNA for the CDR3: TGCGCCAGCAGCCACGGCGGGGGAGCTCAGCCCCAGCATTTT.

The chain couples TRBV5-1 to TRBJ1-2; D gene uncertain. V was clipped by 3 bases and J by 7 bases, with 19 bases between them. There are 15 residues in the CDR3. Germline assignment: CDR1 SGHRS and CDR2 YFSETQ. The CDR3 DNA reads as TGCGCCAGCAGCTCGGGGTACGGGGAGAAGGGTGGCTACACCTTC. It yields the protein CASSSGYGEKGGYTF.